This T cell receptor beta chain was profiled in a study of T cell responses to AZD1222 COVID-19 vaccine. V trimming: 4 bases; J trimming: 11 bases; junction bases outside the gene matches: 14. The CDR3 has 16 amino acids. Germline V gene data show CDR1 as LNHDA and CDR2 as SQIVND (reference sequence). Some clones are missing from TCRdb's copy, which holds only in-frame ones; the method was immunoSEQ multiplex PCR. The data show more than 80,000 clones, around 90% seen once. The rearrangement links TRBV19 to TRBJ1-5; 10 bases align to TRBD1. This TCR was recovered from an adult in good health. Material: peripheral blood, obtained on day 0 of AZD1222 vaccination. The CDR3, as DNA: TGTGCCAGTAGTACCAGGGACAGGGGAGGTGTATGGGCCCAGCATTTT. It yields the protein CASSTRDRGGVWAQHF.